This TCR beta chain was retrieved from a study of identical twins. General study findings and limits: Twins' surplus sharing was weaker for beta out-of-frame sequences. An excess of low generation probability was shown by twin-shared out-of-frame alpha sequences. Cord blood beta clonotypes present at high abundance carried fewer insertions; no such pattern appeared in memory repertoires.

TCRdb used MiXCR to reprocess the 5' RACE reads, holding one entry per CDR3 protein. This sample has over 550,000 distinct CDR3 sequences, with just over 7% found just once. This clonotype showed up just a few times. Its cognate antigen is unknown. This sample was shared with a second study, whose subject was yellow fever vaccine responses in identical twins.

The receptor was isolated from a woman between 18 and 29 years old in good health. Sequencing input: PBMCs.

CDR3 sequence: CATSRLAGTNTGELFF. Written as DNA, the CDR3 is TGTGCCACCAGTAGGCTAGCGGGGACGAACACCGGGGAGCTGTTTTTT. V usage is TRBV24-1 and J usage is TRBJ2-2; 9 nucleotides match TRBD2. J gave up 0 bases and V 6 bases, and 4 bases lay outside the gene matches. The CDR3 runs 16 residues. From germline, CDR1 is KGHDR and CDR2 SFDVKD.